One and the same sample provided the 26 T cell receptor beta chains below, sequenced in a study of T-cell reconstitution after alpha-beta-depleted transplantation in children. The authors prepared the TCRbeta library with unique molecular identifiers. TCRdb re-called the PCR reads with MiXCR, one entry per CDR3 protein. The sample lists 450,000 to 500,000 distinct CDR3 sequences, around 12% occurring once. The sequencing here drew on PBMCs from the stem cell graft donor, taken from the stem cell graft. The receptors were sampled from a human donor who donated a stem cell graft to a child with combined immunodeficiency.

The V and J genes are TRBV11-1 and TRBJ2-3; D not resolved. Germline values: CDR1 SGHAT, CDR2 FQDESV (reference sequence). The CDR3 contains 14 residues. Trimming shortened V by 0 bases and J by 3 bases, and 7 bases separated the two germline ends. The DNA for the CDR3 is TGTGCCAGCAGCTTAGCGTTCGTAACAGATACGCAGTATTTT. Its protein is CASSLAFVTDTQYF. The full variable domain, its missing parts supplied by reference TRBV11-1 and TRBJ2-3, is EAEVAQSPRYKITEKSQAVAFWCDPISGHATLYWYRQILGQGPELLVQFQDESVVDDSQLPKDRFSAERLKGVDSTLKIQPAELGDSAMYLCASSLAFVTDTQYFGPGTRLTVL.

In DNA, the CDR3 is TGTGCCAGCAGCTTGGTGTGGGCGGACCGAAAGGAGACCCAGTACTTC. It codes for CASSLVWADRKETQYF. The genes are TRBV5-6 and TRBJ2-5; no reliable D call. This CDR3 contains 16 residues. In germline, CDR1 is SGHDT, CDR2 YYEEEE. V lost 0 bases and J lost 5, with 17 bases in between.

In DNA form, the CDR3 reads TGTGCCAGCAGCTTGGAAGGGACATCCTTGCTCACTGAAGCTTTCTTT. As protein: CASSLEGTSLLTEAFF. V is TRBV5-5 and J is TRBJ1-1; possibly TRBD1 for D (6 bases). From germline, CDR1 is SGHKS and CDR2 YYEKEE (reference sequence). CDR3 length equals 16 residues. V lost 0 bases and J lost 4, with 16 bases in between. The entire variable domain, with the rest obtained from reference TRBV5-5 and TRBJ1-1, is as follows: DAGVTQSPTHLIKTRGQQVTLRCSPISGHKSVSWYQQVLGQGPQFIFQYYEKEERGRGNFPDRFSARQFPNYSSELNVNALLLGDSALYLCASSLEGTSLLTEAFFGQGTRLTVV.

This clonotype was counted only a few times. CDR3 sequence: CASSQEDGRGYEQFF. The CDR3 region has the DNA TGTGCCAGCAGCCAAGAGGATGGAAGGGGGTATGAGCAGTTCTTC. The gene calls are TRBV4-2 and TRBJ2-1, with TRBD1 as a possible D gene (6 bases). Germline loops: CDR1 LGHNA, CDR2 YNFKEQ. This CDR3 has 15 amino acids. Trimming shortened V by 0 bases and J by 8 bases, and 14 bases separated the two germline ends.

The V call is TRBV2, the J call TRBJ2-1, with D possibly being TRBD2 (6 bases). Between the trimmed V and J ends, which lost 6 bases and 2 bases, there was a span of 14 bases. This CDR3 contains 15 residues. The germline V gene has CDR1 SNHLY and CDR2 FYNNEI. Here the CDR3 DNA reads TGTGCCAGCAGGCTCACGGGACTGGCCTACAATGAGCAGTTCTTC. Translation gives CASRLTGLAYNEQFF. The full variable domain, in which reference TRBV2 and TRBJ2-1 provide the parts outside the CDR3, is EPEVTQTPSHQVTQMGQEVILRCVPISNHLYFYWYRQILGQKVEFLVSFYNNEISEKSEIFDDQFSVERPDGSNFTLKIRSTKLEDSAMYFCASRLTGLAYNEQFFGPGTRLTVL.

The V gene is TRBV12-3 or TRBV12-4, the J gene TRBJ2-7, with TRBD1 identical over 9 bases. Trimming at V came to 5 bases and at J to 2 bases, leaving 13 bases not matched to a gene. The CDR3 has 17 amino acids. The CDR3, as DNA: TGTGCCAGCAGTCCCTCCGGGACAGGGAGCGGGACCTACGAGCAGTACTTC. It yields the protein CASSPSGTGSGTYEQYF.

In this sample, this clonotype turned up a few times. The CDR3 DNA is TGTGCCAGCAGTAAACTAGCGGGGGATTACAATGAGCAGTTCTTC. It yields the protein CASSKLAGDYNEQFF. This chain uses TRBV6-1 with TRBJ2-1, with 11 bases aligning to TRBD2. CDR1 MNHNS and CDR2 SASEGT come from the germline V gene. The ends lost 5 bases at V and 4 bases at J; junction bases unmatched: 4. The CDR3 totals 15 residues.

The chain has TRBV20-1 and TRBJ2-7, with TRBD1 matching 7 bases. V lost 2 bases to trimming and J lost 2 bases; unmatched junction nucleotides: 3. CDR1 and CDR2 from the germline V gene are DFQATT and SNEGSKA (reference sequence). The CDR3 totals 13 residues. This CDR3 reads CSARMGQPYEQYF. CDR3 DNA: TGCAGTGCTAGAATGGGACAGCCCTACGAGCAGTACTTC.

This clonotype has ten or more counts. The chain carries TRBV5-1 and TRBJ2-7; tentative D call: TRBD2 (6 bases). This CDR3 has 13 residues. Germline CDR1 and CDR2: SGHRS and YFSETQ. The germline V and J ends were trimmed by 2 bases and 8 bases, with 14 bases remaining between them. This CDR3 reads CASSFGGVGQQYF. As DNA, the CDR3 is TGCGCCAGCAGCTTTGGAGGGGTCGGACAGCAGTACTTC.

The chain uses TRBV15 and TRBJ2-2; 7 bases map to TRBD1. J gave up 7 bases and V 4 bases, and 9 bases lay outside the gene matches. In germline, CDR1 is LNHNV, CDR2 YYDKDF (reference sequence). The CDR3 sequence is 15 residues long. In DNA, the CDR3 is TGTGCCACCAGCACCTACAGACAGGGTGGCGGGGAGCTGTTTTTT. Protein sequence: CATSTYRQGGGELFF.

This clonotype has only a few counts. V is TRBV29-1 and J is TRBJ1-1; D remains ambiguous. This CDR3 is built from 13 residues. The germline CDR1 and CDR2 sequences are SQVTM and ANQGSEA. Trimming took 4 bases from V and 0 from J, leaving 9 bases between them. The CDR3, as DNA: TGCAGCGTTGCGGAGCTTTTGAACACTGAAGCTTTCTTT. Its protein product is CSVAELLNTEAFF.

V gene TRBV30 combines with J gene TRBJ2-1; D remains unclear. The CDR3 loop spans 14 amino acids. Germline CDR1 and CDR2: GTSNPN and SVGIG (reference sequence). With 5 bases removed from V and 0 bases from J, the gap between germline ends came to 11 bases. The CDR3 nucleotides are TGTGCCTGGGACATGGAGATCTCCTACAATGAGCAGTTCTTC. Encoded protein: CAWDMEISYNEQFF.

This clonotype appeared many times. The chain uses TRBV6-2 or TRBV6-3 and TRBJ2-5, with D unclear. Trimming removed 0 bases from V and 4 bases from J, with 9 bases in between. Germline lookup yields CDR1 MNHEY and CDR2 SVGEGT. The length of the CDR3 is 14 residues. As DNA, the CDR3 is TGTGCCAGCAGTTACTCTGCAGTCATAGAGACCCAGTACTTC. The encoded protein is CASSYSAVIETQYF.

This clonotype was observed a handful of times. The chain combines TRBV4-3 with TRBJ2-7; 10 bases are shared with TRBD2. CDR3 length: 15 residues. CDR1 is LGHNA, CDR2 YSLEER, per germline. The V segment lost 3 bases and the J segment 5 bases; nucleotides outside the gene matches: 7. CDR3 nucleotide sequence: TGCGCCAGCAGCCACGAACTAGCGGGGTTCGACGAGCAGTACTTC. Its protein product is CASSHELAGFDEQYF.

The CDR3 region is CASSGQAYNEQFF. In DNA form, the CDR3 reads TGTGCCAGCAGTGGGCAGGCGTACAATGAGCAGTTCTTC. The chain has TRBV6-2 or TRBV6-3 and TRBJ2-1; D is unclear. This CDR3 comprises 13 residues. Germline V gives CDR1 MNHEY, CDR2 SVGEGT. The V end lost 5 bases, the J end lost 4 bases, and 9 bases lay between the germline ends.

The sample holds a few counts of this clonotype. This rearrangement joins TRBV19 to TRBJ1-2, with 7 bases matching TRBD1. CDR1 and CDR2 from the germline V gene are LNHDA and SQIVND (reference sequence). This CDR3 comprises 14 residues. V shed 5 bases, J shed 0 bases, and the junction held 3 bases outside the gene matches. The CDR3 DNA follows: TGTGCCAGTAGTTCGACAGGGACTAACTATGGCTACACCTTC. This translates into CASSSTGTNYGYTF.

This clonotype was recorded a few times. This chain links TRBV5-1 with TRBJ2-7; 10 nucleotides agree with TRBD1. CDR3 length equals 15 residues. Germline CDR1 SGHRS, CDR2 YFSETQ. V gave up 4 bases and J gave up 3 bases; unmatched junction bases: 7. CDR3 region: CASSRTGGFNYEQYF. The CDR3 nucleotides are TGCGCCAGCAGCAGGACAGGGGGTTTTAACTACGAGCAGTACTTC.

V gene TRBV5-4 combines with J gene TRBJ2-1; 11 bases match TRBD2. CDR1 and CDR2 (germline): SGHNT, YYREEE (reference sequence). The CDR3 is 15 residues long. The ends lost 4 bases at V and 6 bases at J; junction bases unmatched: 6. The DNA of the CDR3 is TGTGCCAGCAGCCAACTAGCGGGGGAGCTCAATGAGCAGTTCTTC. Translated: CASSQLAGELNEQFF.

A word on this clonotype: The junction shows a germline mismatch at one end, possibly a read error. The genes are TRBV7-9 and TRBJ2-1, with D perhaps assigned TRBD1 or TRBD2 (5 bases each). CDR1 is SEHNR, CDR2 FQNEAQ, per germline (reference sequence). The CDR3 spans 13 residues. CDR3 sequence (DNA): TGTGCCATCAGCCCGGGAAGGGGCAATGAGCAGTTCTTC. It is translated as CAISPGRGNEQFF. Filled out from reference TRBV7-9 and TRBJ2-1, the complete variable domain reads DTGVSQNPRHKITKRGQNVTFRCDPISEHNRLYWYRQTLGQGPEFLTYFQNEAQLEKSRLLSDRFSAERPKGSFSTLEIQRTEQGDSAMYLCAISPGRGNEQFFGPGTRLTVL.

This clonotype came up a few times. The chain joins TRBV10-3 to TRBJ2-1; TRBD1 matches 12 bases. The CDR3 has 15 amino acids. With V trimmed by 3 bases and J by 9 bases, 6 bases remained unmatched. Germline V gene sequence: CDR1 ENHRY, CDR2 SYGVKD. This CDR3 reads CAISEGGQGAGEQFF. CDR3 sequence (DNA): TGTGCCATCAGTGAAGGGGGACAGGGGGCAGGTGAGCAGTTCTTC.

The chain is built from TRBV7-2 and TRBJ2-7, with D possibly matching TRBD1 (5 bases). V gave up 1 base and J gave up 2 bases, with 9 bases separating them. The CDR3 length is 14 residues. CDR1 and CDR2 from the germline V gene are SGHTA and FQGNSA. The CDR3 coding sequence is TGTGCCAGCAGCTTAGAGGACACTACCTACGAGCAGTACTTC. Its translation: CASSLEDTTYEQYF.

A few counts support this clonotype. The CDR3 nucleotides are TGTGCCAGCAGCCCCCCCGACGGAATGGGCGCGTGGCAGTACTTC. It encodes CASSPPDGMGAWQYF. The chain joins TRBV7-6 to TRBJ2-7, with D unclear. Germline V gene sequence: CDR1 SGHVS, CDR2 FNYEAQ. The CDR3 totals 15 residues. Deletions cut 5 bases from V and 9 bases from J, with 23 bases between.

This clonotype was seen a handful of times. This chain links TRBV7-3 with TRBJ2-1; weak D call: TRBD2 (5 bases). The germline CDR1 and CDR2 sequences are SGHTA and FQGTGA. The CDR3 has 14 amino acids. Trimming removed 5 bases from V and 6 bases from J, with 14 bases in between. The CDR3 sequence is CASSLGGSPNEQFF. The CDR3 DNA reads TGTGCCAGCAGCCTAGGTGGGAGTCCCAATGAGCAGTTCTTC.

The V and J genes are TRBV28 and TRBJ1-1; TRBD1 is a possible D gene (5 bases). Trimming cost V 3 bases and J 1 base, with 15 bases left between them. Per germline, CDR1 MDHEN and CDR2 SYDVKM. The CDR3 is 16 amino acids. The CDR3 nucleotides read TGTGCCAGCAGTTTGCCTCCGGGACCCGGGAACACTGAAGCTTTCTTT. Translation gives CASSLPPGPGNTEAFF. The full variable domain, with the rest looked up from reference TRBV28 and TRBJ1-1, is DVKVTQSSRYLVKRTGEKVFLECVQDMDHENMFWYRQDPGLGLRLIYFSYDVKMKEKGDIPEGYSVSREKKERFSLILESASTNQTSMYLCASSLPPGPGNTEAFFGQGTRLTVV.

The V gene is TRBV6-5, the J gene TRBJ2-7; either TRBD1 or TRBD2 may fit D (7 bases each). Looked up from germline, CDR1 is MNHEY and CDR2 is SVGAGI. V shed 2 bases and J shed 2 bases, with 16 bases lying between them. There are 16 residues in the CDR3. The CDR3 loop is CASSYEGAGAAYEQYF. The CDR3 region has the DNA TGTGCCAGCAGTTACGAGGGGGCGGGGGCTGCCTACGAGCAGTACTTC.

This clonotype has just one count. J is TRBJ2-7 and V is TRBV7-3; D remains unclear. The CDR3 sequence is 13 residues long. V lost 8 bases and J lost 7, with 18 bases in between. Germline values: CDR1 SGHTA, CDR2 FQGTGA. CDR3 nucleotides: TGTGCCAGCGGTAGCCCCCCCTCTGGGGAGCAGTACTTC. The encoded protein is CASGSPPSGEQYF.